The entry below describes one T cell receptor (beta chain). The antigen remains unidentified. This sample was included in a study of OX40 agonist ivuxolimab in advanced cancers. Study as a whole: Two patients with cutaneous melanoma and one with hepatocellular carcinoma, three in total, showed partial responses. Overall study results and limits: Researchers report that CD8+ T cells had, on average, more expanded clones than CD4+.

CDR1 and CDR2 (germline): SGHAT, FQNNGV. The length of the CDR3 is 15 residues. V lost 2 bases and J 0 bases, leaving 7 bases between the germline ends. Clones were read by immunoSEQ multiplex PCR, and TCRdb kept only the in-frame ones, dropping some. The sample holds around 80,000 clones, 65% to 90% seen once. This TCR came from an adult with an advanced solid tumor such as melanoma, head and neck, liver or kidney cancer. The rearrangement joins TRBV11-2 to TRBJ1-4; a possible D gene is TRBD1 (6 bases). The sample was CD4+ or CD8+ T cells sorted from blood, taken in a trial of the OX40 agonist ivuxolimab. The DNA of the CDR3 is TGTGCCAGCAGCTTAACAGGGACAACTAATGAAAAACTGTTTTTT. This encodes CASSLTGTTNEKLFF.